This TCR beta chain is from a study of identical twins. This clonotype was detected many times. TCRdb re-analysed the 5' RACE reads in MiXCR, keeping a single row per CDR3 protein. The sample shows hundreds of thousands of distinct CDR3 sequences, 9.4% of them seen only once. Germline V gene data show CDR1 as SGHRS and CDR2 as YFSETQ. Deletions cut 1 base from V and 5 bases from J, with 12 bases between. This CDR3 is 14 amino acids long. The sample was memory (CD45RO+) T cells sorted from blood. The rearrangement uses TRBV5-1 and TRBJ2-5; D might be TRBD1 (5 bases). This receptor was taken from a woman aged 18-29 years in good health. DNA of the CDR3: TGCGCCAGCAGCTTGTTCACAGGCCAGGAGACCCAGTACTTC. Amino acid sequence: CASSLFTGQETQYF.